The 31 T cell receptor beta chains below all came from one sample that was sequenced in a study of T cells of healthy individuals (dated by TCRdb to 2017 to 2018). To prepare the library, 5' RACE was applied. The instrument was an Illumina MiSeq. TCRdb redid the processing of the public reads, applying fastp at Q25 and MiXCR, and retained in-frame beta chains. Rows are unified per CDR3 protein, each entry keeping the most common DNA and genes. The sample contains tens of thousands of distinct CDR3 sequences, around 15% of them found a single time. The ten most abundant clones make up about 16% of the sample. These receptors all come from a human donor in good health.

In its sample, this clonotype was seen many times. V usage is TRBV9 and J usage is TRBJ2-1; 9 bases are a match to TRBD2. CDR1 is SGDLS, CDR2 YYNGEE, per germline. The CDR3 sequence is 16 residues long. V trimming: 3 bases; J trimming: 7 bases; junction bases outside the gene matches: 11. DNA for the CDR3: TGTGCCAGCAGCGCCCCGGGTCTAAGCGGGGGGAATGAGCAGTTCTTC. This encodes CASSAPGLSGGNEQFF.

Regarding this clonotype: A much larger clone lies a single base off, so this may be a read error. This chain uses TRBV29-1 with TRBJ2-5; the D gene is possibly TRBD1 (7 bases). The V gene's germline CDR1 is SQVTM and CDR2 ANQGSEA. There are 16 residues in the CDR3. The CDR3 loop is CSVEDRAGGSQETRYF. CDR3 coding DNA: TGCAGCGTTGAAGATAGGGCAGGGGGGAGCCAAGAGACCCGGTACTTC. The full variable domain, its missing parts supplied by reference TRBV29-1 and TRBJ2-5, is SAVISQKPSRDICQRGTSLTIQCQVDSQVTMMFWYRQQPGQSLTLIATANQGSEATYESGFVIDKFPISRPNLTFSTLTVSNMSPEDSSIYLCSVEDRAGGSQETRYFGPGTRLLVL.

This clonotype was picked up a small number of times. The gene calls are TRBV2 and TRBJ2-3; D not resolved. The CDR3 consists of 12 residues. Germline CDR1 reads SNHLY; CDR2 reads FYNNEI. Deletions cut 7 bases from V and 6 bases from J, with 11 bases between. In nucleotides, the CDR3 is TGTGCCAGCAAGCAAGGGTTCGATACGCAGTATTTT. It codes for CASKQGFDTQYF.

This clonotype was seen a handful of times. The chain employs TRBV24-1 and TRBJ2-1, with a possible D match to TRBD2 (6 bases). The length of the CDR3 is 13 residues. V was trimmed by 3 bases and J by 10 bases, leaving 12 bases between them. From germline, CDR1 is KGHDR and CDR2 SFDVKD. The CDR3 loop reads CATSDRLRGEQFF. CDR3 nucleotides: TGTGCCACCAGTGATCGACTCCGGGGGGAGCAGTTCTTC.

The chain carries TRBV4-1 and TRBJ1-4; the D gene is possibly TRBD1 (5 bases). The CDR3 is 13 residues long. Germline assignment: CDR1 MGHRA and CDR2 YSYEKL. V was clipped by 2 bases and J by 7 bases, with 8 bases between them. CDR3 nucleotides: TGCGCCAGCAGCCAATGGCAGGGTGAAAAACTGTTTTTT. This translates into CASSQWQGEKLFF.

In this sample, this clonotype turned up many times. This chain joins TRBV12-3 or TRBV12-4 and TRBJ2-3; D may match TRBD1 or TRBD2 (6 bases each). V lost 1 base to trimming and J lost 4 bases, with 12 bases between them. This CDR3 contains 15 residues. In DNA, the CDR3 is TGTGCCAGCAGTTTAGATGGGGGGCAGGCAGATACGCAGTATTTT. It is translated as CASSLDGGQADTQYF.

In this sample, this clonotype turned up many times. CDR3: CSARVGVAAKETQYF. In DNA, the CDR3 is TGCAGTGCTAGAGTAGGGGTGGCCGCGAAAGAGACCCAGTACTTC. The V and J genes are TRBV20-1 and TRBJ2-5; possibly TRBD1 for D (5 bases). V lost 1 base to trimming and J lost 3 bases, with 15 bases between them. The germline gives CDR1 DFQATT, CDR2 SNEGSKA (reference sequence). The CDR3 is 15 residues long.

This clonotype was detected many times. V gene TRBV19 combines with J gene TRBJ1-1, with no clear D. The V end lost 4 bases, the J end lost 1 base, and 10 bases lay between the germline ends. The CDR3 totals 14 residues. Germline V gene data show CDR1 as LNHDA and CDR2 as SQIVND (reference sequence). CDR3 protein: CASSNVERNTEAFF. The CDR3 DNA reads as TGTGCCAGTAGTAATGTCGAGAGGAACACTGAAGCTTTCTTT.

This clonotype was seen repeatedly, ten times or more. The chain employs TRBV6-4 and TRBJ2-2, with TRBD2 identical over 12 bases. The CDR3 sequence is 18 residues long. Germline values: CDR1 MRHNA, CDR2 SNTAGT. V shed 2 bases, J shed 3 bases, and the junction held 7 bases outside the gene matches. The DNA for the CDR3 is TGTGCCAGCAGTGACCCCTCTAGCGGGGGGGAGCACACCGGGGAGCTGTTTTTT. Its translation: CASSDPSSGGEHTGELFF.

This clonotype was seen only a few times. The V and J genes are TRBV20-1 and TRBJ1-3, with D possibly being TRBD1 (6 bases). CDR3 length equals 13 residues. V was clipped by 6 bases and J by 4 bases, with 13 bases between them. Germline V gene sequence: CDR1 DFQATT, CDR2 SNEGSKA (reference sequence). The CDR3 is CSATQGMGNTIYF. As DNA, the CDR3 is TGCAGTGCGACGCAGGGGATGGGAAACACCATATATTTT.

This clonotype has ten or more counts. V gene TRBV13 combines with J gene TRBJ2-1; 7 bases align to TRBD1. Trimming removed 4 bases from V and 7 bases from J; junction bases left unmatched: 7. Germline loops: CDR1 PRHDT, CDR2 FYEKMQ (reference sequence). The CDR3 loop spans 14 amino acids. CDR3 sequence (DNA): TGTGCCAGCAGCTCCGGCGACAGGGTGAATGAGCAGTTCTTC. Translation gives CASSSGDRVNEQFF.

This clonotype has a handful of counts. The gene calls are TRBV18 and TRBJ1-6; D remains unclear. Trimming took 4 bases from V and 10 from J, leaving 20 bases between them. This CDR3 region has 16 residues. The germline V gene has CDR1 KGHSH and CDR2 LQKENI. The CDR3 bases are TGTGCCAGCTCACGGGGTGAGGGCTCTTCGGGGTCACCCCTCCACTTT. It encodes CASSRGEGSSGSPLHF.

The chain links TRBV7-8 to TRBJ2-1; D uncertain. V was shortened by 6 bases and J by 0 bases, with 9 bases between the two germline ends. The germline CDR1 and CDR2 sequences are SGHVS and FQNEAQ. The CDR3 has 14 amino acids. The DNA for the CDR3 is TGTGCCAGCAGGGGCTCCGGCTCCTACAATGAGCAGTTCTTC. It specifies CASRGSGSYNEQFF.

This clonotype came up a few times. This chain links TRBV7-8 with TRBJ1-5, with unresolved D. V lost 4 bases to trimming and J lost 1 base, with 5 bases between them. CDR3 length: 13 amino acids. CDR1 is SGHVS and CDR2 is FQNEAQ in the germline V gene. CDR3 protein: CASSSGSNQPQHF. In DNA form, the CDR3 reads TGTGCCAGCAGCTCAGGAAGCAATCAGCCCCAGCATTTT.

The rearrangement links TRBV5-5 to TRBJ2-7, with 7 bases lining up with TRBD1. After removal of 4 bases from V and 2 bases from J, the junction contained 3 bases not matched to a gene. The CDR3 length is 13 residues. Germline V CDR1 and CDR2: SGHKS, YYEKEE (reference sequence). CDR3 loop: CASSPGQPYEQYF. The CDR3 DNA reads TGTGCCAGCAGCCCGGGACAGCCCTACGAGCAGTACTTC.

CDR3: CATSSASVSSYNSPLHF. Written as DNA, the CDR3 is TGTGCCACCAGCTCGGCCAGCGTGAGCTCCTATAATTCACCCCTCCACTTT. This chain connects TRBV15 to TRBJ1-6; D is ambiguous. The ends were cut back, 5 bases at V and 0 bases at J, with 14 bases in the middle. Germline V gives CDR1 LNHNV, CDR2 YYDKDF (reference sequence). The length of the CDR3 is 17 residues.

In its sample, this clonotype was seen a few times. The rearrangement links TRBV20-1 to TRBJ2-3, with D unresolved. Per germline, CDR1 DFQATT and CDR2 SNEGSKA (reference sequence). This CDR3 is built from 10 residues. Trimming removed 3 bases from V and 6 bases from J, with 4 bases in between. Here the CDR3 DNA reads TGCAGTGCTAGCCGTGATACGCAGTATTTT. Translating gives CSASRDTQYF.

The chain uses TRBV6-2 or TRBV6-3 and TRBJ1-5, with D perhaps matching TRBD1 (6 bases). This CDR3 is built from 13 residues. Trimming removed 2 bases at V and 4 bases at J, with 6 bases between. Germline CDR1 MNHEY, CDR2 SVGEGT. The DNA for the CDR3 is TGTGCCAGCAGTTACACAGGGAATCAGCCCCAGCATTTT. It encodes CASSYTGNQPQHF.

This clonotype was detected a few times. This chain joins TRBV11-3 and TRBJ2-1; D is possibly TRBD1 (6 bases). Germline V CDR1 and CDR2: SGHNT, YENEEA. CDR3 length: 14 residues. Trimming shortened V by 4 bases and J by 4 bases, and 11 bases separated the two germline ends. The CDR3 loop reads CASSSTGIYNEQFF. CDR3 nucleotides: TGTGCCAGCAGCTCCACAGGGATATACAATGAGCAGTTCTTC.

The V call is TRBV12-3 or TRBV12-4, the J call TRBJ1-5, with D maybe TRBD1 (6 bases). The V end lost 3 bases, the J end lost 9 bases, and 9 bases lay between the germline ends. The CDR3 spans 12 residues. CDR3 residues: CASSFVGGPQHF. The CDR3 DNA reads as TGTGCCAGCAGTTTTGTAGGGGGGCCCCAGCATTTT.

In its sample, this clonotype was seen many times. The V call is TRBV4-3, the J call TRBJ1-2; weak D call: TRBD1 (5 bases). V dropped 1 base and J dropped 8 bases, with 14 bases sitting between them. Germline V gives CDR1 LGHNA, CDR2 YSLEER. There are 14 residues in the CDR3. CDR3 residues: CASSQAGTGWGYTF. CDR3 bases: TGCGCCAGCAGCCAAGCTGGGACGGGCTGGGGCTACACCTTC.

A single count supports this clonotype. It may be a read error: a sequence one base away is much more abundant. The CDR3 DNA reads as TGCAGTGCGACCCAGGGGCTGGGGGCTAAACTTAACTTC. The encoded protein is CSATQGLGAKLNF. The chain recombines TRBV20-1 with TRBJ2-1; D may be TRBD1 (6 bases). The CDR3 totals 13 residues. Looked up from germline, CDR1 is DFQATT and CDR2 is SNEGSKA (reference sequence).

This clonotype was observed a few times. V usage is TRBV10-2 and J usage is TRBJ1-5, with a tentative D call TRBD1 (5 bases). V was trimmed by 8 bases and J by 2 bases, leaving 13 bases between them. The CDR3 runs to 14 residues. Germline lookup yields CDR1 WSHSY and CDR2 SAAADI. The CDR3 sequence: CASAGGVGNQPQHF. The CDR3 bases are TGCGCCAGCGCTGGAGGGGTCGGCAATCAGCCCCAGCATTTT.

The J gene is TRBJ2-1, the V gene TRBV11-1; D is possibly TRBD1 or TRBD2 (7 bases each). Germline V gene sequence: CDR1 SGHAT, CDR2 FQDESV (reference sequence). V shed 5 bases and J shed 10 bases, with 21 bases lying between them. The CDR3 loop spans 15 amino acids. The CDR3 bases are TGTGCCAGCAGCCGAGTCCGGGGGGTGGGACAGGAGCAGTTCTTC. It codes for CASSRVRGVGQEQFF.

This clonotype was recorded a few times. The CDR3 coding sequence is TGTGCCAGCAGCTTAGCGGTAGGGTCGTTAGGAGGTGGCTACACCTTC. This codes for CASSLAVGSLGGGYTF. V and J are TRBV7-2 and TRBJ1-2; no clear D gene. The CDR3 totals 16 residues. The V gene lost 0 bases and the J gene lost 7 bases, with 18 bases spanning the gap. Germline CDR1 reads SGHTA; CDR2 reads FQGNSA.

This clonotype was observed at least ten times. The J gene is TRBJ2-7, the V gene TRBV5-1; D unresolved. V was trimmed by 4 bases and J by 0 bases, leaving 11 bases between them. The CDR3 spans 14 residues. Germline V lookup: CDR1 SGHRS, CDR2 YFSETQ. CDR3 in amino acids: CASSPDTDSYEQYF. The CDR3 region has the DNA TGCGCCAGCAGCCCAGACACTGACTCCTACGAGCAGTACTTC.

This clonotype came up many times. J is TRBJ1-1 and V is TRBV14; 11 bases map to TRBD1. V shed 3 bases and J 11 bases; nucleotides not matched to a gene: 8. Germline V gene data show CDR1 as SGHDN and CDR2 as FVKESK. The CDR3 is 14 amino acids. For the CDR3, the DNA is TGTGCCAGCAGCCAGCATCCGGGACAGGGGGTCGCTTTCTTT. Amino acids: CASSQHPGQGVAFF. The complete variable domain, with remaining parts taken from reference TRBV14 and TRBJ1-1, reads EAGVTQFPSHSVIEKGQTVTLRCDPISGHDNLYWYRRVMGKEIKFLLHFVKESKQDESGMPNNRFLAERTGGTYSTLKVQPAELEDSGVYFCASSQHPGQGVAFFGQGTRLTVV.

This clonotype was detected only a few times. V usage is TRBV9 and J usage is TRBJ1-1; weak D call: TRBD1 (5 bases). The CDR3 runs 14 residues. In germline, CDR1 is SGDLS, CDR2 YYNGEE. The V and J ends lost 0 bases and 1 base respectively, with 7 bases between them. The CDR3 DNA reads as TGTGCCAGCAGCGTAGGGGGCTCGAACACTGAAGCTTTCTTT. Translating it yields CASSVGGSNTEAFF.

This clonotype was observed many times. V gene TRBV13 combines with J gene TRBJ2-1, with no clear D. CDR3 length: 14 amino acids. With 6 bases removed from V and 9 bases from J, the gap between germline ends came to 18 bases. Germline CDR1 PRHDT, CDR2 FYEKMQ (reference sequence). This CDR3 reads CASSYYQAGSEQFF. CDR3 nucleotides: TGTGCCAGCAGTTATTACCAAGCCGGAAGTGAGCAGTTCTTC.

This clonotype was recorded many times. The rearrangement links TRBV13 to TRBJ2-5, with D tentatively TRBD2 (6 bases). The V end was cut by 5 bases, the J end by 5 bases, with 21 bases between. CDR1 PRHDT and CDR2 FYEKMQ come from the germline V gene (reference sequence). The CDR3 extends over 16 amino acids. CDR3 nucleotide sequence: TGTGCCAGCAGCCTCCCCGGGACTGCAAATATGGAGACCCAGTACTTC. Protein: CASSLPGTANMETQYF.

This clonotype was seen ten or more times. This rearrangement joins TRBV29-1 to TRBJ2-5; tentatively, D is TRBD1 (5 bases). The CDR3 is 14 residues long. Germline V gives CDR1 SQVTM, CDR2 ANQGSEA. Trimming took 2 bases from V and 3 from J, leaving 13 bases between them. The CDR3 region is CSVERGLRKETQYF. The CDR3 nucleotides read TGCAGCGTTGAAAGGGGCCTTCGGAAAGAGACCCAGTACTTC.